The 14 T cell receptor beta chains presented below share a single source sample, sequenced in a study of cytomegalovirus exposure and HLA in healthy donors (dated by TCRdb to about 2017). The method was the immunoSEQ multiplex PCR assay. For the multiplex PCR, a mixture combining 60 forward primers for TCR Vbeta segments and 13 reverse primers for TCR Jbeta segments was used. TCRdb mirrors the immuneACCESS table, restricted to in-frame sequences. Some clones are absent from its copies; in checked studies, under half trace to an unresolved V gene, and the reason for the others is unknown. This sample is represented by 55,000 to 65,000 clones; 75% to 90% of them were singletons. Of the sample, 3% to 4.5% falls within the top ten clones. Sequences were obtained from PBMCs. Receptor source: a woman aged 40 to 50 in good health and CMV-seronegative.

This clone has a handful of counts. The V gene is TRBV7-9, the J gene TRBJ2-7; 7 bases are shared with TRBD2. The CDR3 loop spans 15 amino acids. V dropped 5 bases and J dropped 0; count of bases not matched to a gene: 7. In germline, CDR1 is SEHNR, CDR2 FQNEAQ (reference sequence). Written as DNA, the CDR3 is TGTGCCAGCAGCCCCATAAGCGGGATCTCCTACGAGCAGTACTTC. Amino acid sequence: CASSPISGISYEQYF.

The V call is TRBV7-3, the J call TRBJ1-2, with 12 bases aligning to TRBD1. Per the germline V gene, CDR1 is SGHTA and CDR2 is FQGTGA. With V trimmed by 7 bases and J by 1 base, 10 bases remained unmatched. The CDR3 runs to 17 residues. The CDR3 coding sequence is TGTGCCAGCAACTCTTCCGGGACAGGGGGCGATAACTATGGCTACACCTTC. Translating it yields CASNSSGTGGDNYGYTF.

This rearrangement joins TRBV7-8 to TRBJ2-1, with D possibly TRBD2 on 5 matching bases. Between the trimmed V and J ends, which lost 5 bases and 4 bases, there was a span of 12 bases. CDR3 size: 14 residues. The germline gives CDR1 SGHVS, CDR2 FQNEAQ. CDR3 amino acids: CASSPWTGYNEQFF. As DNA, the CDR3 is TGTGCCAGCAGCCCCTGGACTGGATACAATGAGCAGTTCTTC. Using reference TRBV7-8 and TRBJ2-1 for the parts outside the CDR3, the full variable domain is GAGVSQSPRYKVAKRGQDVALRCDPISGHVSLFWYQQALGQGPEFLTYFQNEAQLDKSGLPSDRFFAERPEGSVSTLKIQRTQQEDSAVYLCASSPWTGYNEQFFGPGTRLTVL.

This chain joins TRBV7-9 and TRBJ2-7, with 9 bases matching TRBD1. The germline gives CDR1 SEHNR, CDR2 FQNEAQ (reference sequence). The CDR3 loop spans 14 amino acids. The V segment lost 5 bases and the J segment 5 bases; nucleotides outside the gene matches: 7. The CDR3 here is CASSPGTGFDEQYF. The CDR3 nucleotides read TGTGCCAGCAGCCCCGGGACAGGGTTCGACGAGCAGTACTTC.

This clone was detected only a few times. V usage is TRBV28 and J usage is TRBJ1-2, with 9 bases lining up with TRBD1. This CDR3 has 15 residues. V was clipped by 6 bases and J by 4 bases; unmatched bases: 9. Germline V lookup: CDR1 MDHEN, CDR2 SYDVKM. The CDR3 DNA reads TGTGCCAGCAGATTGGGACAGGGAAGGGGCTATGGCTACACCTTC. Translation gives CASRLGQGRGYGYTF.

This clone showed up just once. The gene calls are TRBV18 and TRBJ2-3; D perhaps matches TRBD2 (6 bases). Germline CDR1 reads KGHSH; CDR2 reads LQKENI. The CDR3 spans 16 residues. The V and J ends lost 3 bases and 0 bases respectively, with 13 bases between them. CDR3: CASSPPLATSTDTQYF. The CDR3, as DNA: TGTGCCAGCTCACCCCCGCTAGCGACTAGCACAGATACGCAGTATTTT.

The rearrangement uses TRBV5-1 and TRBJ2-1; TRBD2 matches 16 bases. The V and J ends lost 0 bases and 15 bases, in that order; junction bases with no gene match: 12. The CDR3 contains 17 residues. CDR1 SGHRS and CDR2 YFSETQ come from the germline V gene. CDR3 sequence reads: CASSLADGTSGRGIWFF. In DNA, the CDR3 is TGCGCCAGCAGCTTGGCCGATGGGACTAGCGGGAGGGGAATCTGGTTCTTC.

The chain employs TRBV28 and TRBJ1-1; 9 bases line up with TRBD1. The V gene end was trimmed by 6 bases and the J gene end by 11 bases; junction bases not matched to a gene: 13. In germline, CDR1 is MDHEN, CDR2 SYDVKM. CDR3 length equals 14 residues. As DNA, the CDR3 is TGTGCCAGCAGGAATCCGGGACAGGGTTCGTCGGCTTTCTTT. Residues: CASRNPGQGSSAFF.

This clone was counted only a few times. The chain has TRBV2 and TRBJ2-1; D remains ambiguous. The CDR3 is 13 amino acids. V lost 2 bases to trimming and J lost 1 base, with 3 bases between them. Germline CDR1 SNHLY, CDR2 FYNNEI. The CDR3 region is CASSEPSYNEQFF. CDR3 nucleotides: TGTGCCAGCAGTGAACCGTCCTACAATGAGCAGTTCTTC.

As DNA, the CDR3 is TGTGCCAGCAGCCCCGGGACAGACCATAATGAAAAACTGTTTTTT. It yields the protein CASSPGTDHNEKLFF. The chain recombines TRBV7-9 with TRBJ1-4; TRBD1 matches 7 bases. J was trimmed by 4 bases and V by 5 bases; bases with no gene match: 7. The CDR3 length is 15 residues. The germline gives CDR1 SEHNR, CDR2 FQNEAQ (reference sequence). The whole variable domain, remainder taken from reference TRBV7-9 and TRBJ1-4, is DTGVSQNPRHKITKRGQNVTFRCDPISEHNRLYWYRQTLGQGPEFLTYFQNEAQLEKSRLLSDRFSAERPKGSFSTLEIQRTEQGDSAMYLCASSPGTDHNEKLFFGSGTQLSVL.

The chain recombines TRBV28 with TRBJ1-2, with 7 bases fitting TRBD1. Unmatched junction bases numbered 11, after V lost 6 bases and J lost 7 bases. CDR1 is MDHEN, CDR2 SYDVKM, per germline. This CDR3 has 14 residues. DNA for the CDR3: TGTGCCAGCAGCCTCGCCGGACAGGCTCGTGGCTACACCTTC. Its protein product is CASSLAGQARGYTF.

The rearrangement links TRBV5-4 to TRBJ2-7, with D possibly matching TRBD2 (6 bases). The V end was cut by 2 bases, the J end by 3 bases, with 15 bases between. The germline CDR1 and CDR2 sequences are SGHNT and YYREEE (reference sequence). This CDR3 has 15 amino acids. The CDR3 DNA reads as TGTGCCAGCAGCTTACCCGGGAGCTTGGTCTACGAGCAGTACTTC. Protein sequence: CASSLPGSLVYEQYF.

In nucleotides, the CDR3 is TGTGCCAGCAGTCGACGACAGGCGAACACTGAAGCTTTCTTT. Its protein is CASSRRQANTEAFF. The chain carries TRBV6-5 and TRBJ1-1, with D perhaps TRBD1 (6 bases). The germline V gene has CDR1 MNHEY and CDR2 SVGAGI. V was clipped by 5 bases and J by 1 base, with 11 bases between them. This CDR3 spans 14 amino acids.

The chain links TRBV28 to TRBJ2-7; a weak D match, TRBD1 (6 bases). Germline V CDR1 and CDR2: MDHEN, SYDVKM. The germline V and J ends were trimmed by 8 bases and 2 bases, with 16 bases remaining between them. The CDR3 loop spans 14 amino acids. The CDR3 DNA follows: TGTGCCAGCTGCCATACCACAGGGACCTACGAGCAGTACTTC. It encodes CASCHTTGTYEQYF.